These 32 T cell receptor beta chains were all obtained from the same sample, sequenced in a study of blood T cells in healthy people across ages. For the second PCR, which ran for about 7 to 11 cycles, a sample-barcoded 5' primer and a J-beta primer mix were used. From the 5' RACE reads, TCRdb called clonotypes with MiXCR, one entry per CDR3 protein. The sample carries 1.5 million to 2 million distinct CDR3 sequences, roughly 30% recorded once. The sample taken for sequencing was blood. The source is a woman aged 25 to 39 in good health.

This clonotype was found a few times. The chain employs TRBV4-1 and TRBJ2-1; a weak D match, TRBD2 (7 bases). This CDR3 region has 16 residues. Per germline, CDR1 MGHRA and CDR2 YSYEKL. Trimming shortened V by 0 bases and J by 4 bases, and 13 bases separated the two germline ends. The CDR3 nucleotides read TGCGCCAGCAGCCAAGAAGAGGGGGGGCGTTACAATGAGCAGTTCTTC. Translation: CASSQEEGGRYNEQFF.

In this sample, this clonotype turned up a few times. DNA of the CDR3: TGTGCCAGCACCAGCGGGGCGGCCCCGGATACGCAGTATTTT. It encodes CASTSGAAPDTQYF. The chain uses TRBV14 and TRBJ2-3; TRBD2 agrees at 7 bases. J was trimmed by 6 bases and V by 7 bases; bases with no gene match: 10. Germline V CDR1 and CDR2: SGHDN, FVKESK. The CDR3 has 14 amino acids.

V and J are TRBV2 and TRBJ2-2; D gene unclear. Germline-derived CDR1 and CDR2 are SNHLY and FYNNEI. Deletions cut 6 bases from V and 4 bases from J, with 6 bases between. This CDR3 is 12 amino acids long. CDR3 nucleotide sequence: TGTGCCAGCAGAGAAAGCACCGGGGAGCTGTTTTTT. Protein product: CASRESTGELFF.

The chain recombines TRBV28 with TRBJ1-1; D gene uncertain. There are 14 residues in the CDR3. The germline V gene encodes CDR1 MDHEN and CDR2 SYDVKM. The V end was cut by 7 bases, the J end by 1 base, with 13 bases between. CDR3 loop: CASTLPSGNTEAFF. DNA of the CDR3: TGTGCCAGCACCCTTCCCTCGGGGAACACTGAAGCTTTCTTT.

This clonotype was observed once. This chain links TRBV4-1 with TRBJ1-5; 8 bases line up with TRBD1. V was pared by 3 bases and J by 3 bases, with 4 bases of the junction left unmatched. This CDR3 has 15 residues. CDR1 and CDR2 (germline): MGHRA, YSYEKL. The CDR3 sequence is CASSHGTGLNQPQHF. Written as DNA, the CDR3 is TGCGCCAGCAGCCACGGGACAGGCCTCAATCAGCCCCAGCATTTT.

This chain joins TRBV20-1 and TRBJ2-5, with D unclear. The CDR3 runs 13 residues. The V and J ends lost 5 bases and 2 bases respectively, with 12 bases between them. CDR1 DFQATT and CDR2 SNEGSKA come from the germline V gene (reference sequence). Here the CDR3 reads CSASPGRQETQYF. The CDR3 DNA is TGCAGTGCTTCCCCGGGCCGACAAGAGACCCAGTACTTC.

Only a few counts were recorded for this clonotype. The chain recombines TRBV27 with TRBJ2-1; 7 bases match TRBD1. Germline CDR1 is MNHEY and CDR2 is SMNVEV (reference sequence). This CDR3 comprises 13 residues. Losses at the gene ends were 6 bases for V and 7 bases for J; bases not matched to a gene: 6. The CDR3 DNA reads as TGTGCCAGCAGGAAGACAGGGAATAATGAGCAGTTCTTC. It encodes CASRKTGNNEQFF.

The chain carries TRBV6-6 and TRBJ1-5; D unresolved. The V gene's germline CDR1 is MNHNY and CDR2 SVGAGI (reference sequence). The V end lost 6 bases, the J end lost 7 bases, and 10 bases lay between the germline ends. There are 12 residues in the CDR3. Written as DNA, the CDR3 is TGTGCCAGCAGGGGGTCTAGACAGCCCCAGCATTTT. It codes for CASRGSRQPQHF.

A few counts support this clonotype. J is TRBJ2-7 and V is TRBV6-2 or TRBV6-3; D might be TRBD1 (5 bases). Germline V lookup: CDR1 MNHEY, CDR2 SVGEGT. Trimming removed 6 bases at V and 9 bases at J, with 15 bases between. The CDR3 loop spans 12 amino acids. CDR3 region: CASRLDRRLQYF. CDR3 sequence (DNA): TGTGCCAGCAGACTCGACAGACGATTGCAGTACTTC.

This clonotype was observed a handful of times. The gene calls are TRBV2 and TRBJ2-1; TRBD2 matches 16 bases. CDR3 size: 17 residues. The germline CDR1 and CDR2 sequences are SNHLY and FYNNEI. Germline trimming cut 6 bases from V and 8 bases from J; bases unmatched to any gene: 10. CDR3 coding DNA: TGTGCCAGCAGCGCCAGGGGACTAGCGGGGGGGCAGGATGAGCAGTTCTTC. It yields the protein CASSARGLAGGQDEQFF. The full variable domain, with the rest looked up from reference TRBV2 and TRBJ2-1, is EPEVTQTPSHQVTQMGQEVILRCVPISNHLYFYWYRQILGQKVEFLVSFYNNEISEKSEIFDDQFSVERPDGSNFTLKIRSTKLEDSAMYFCASSARGLAGGQDEQFFGPGTRLTVL.

This clonotype was counted between two and nine times. J is TRBJ2-1 and V is TRBV10-3, with 7 bases matching TRBD2. Germline V gives CDR1 ENHRY, CDR2 SYGVKD. V lost 5 bases, J lost 7 bases, and 11 bases stayed unmatched. The CDR3 length is 15 residues. The CDR3 protein is CAISFSGEGGNEQFF. The CDR3 region has the DNA TGTGCCATCAGTTTTTCGGGGGAGGGAGGGAATGAGCAGTTCTTC.

This clonotype was detected once. This sequence joins TRBV20-1 and TRBJ2-1, with unresolved D. The CDR3 is 15 amino acids. Germline values: CDR1 DFQATT, CDR2 SNEGSKA (reference sequence). V was clipped by 3 bases and J by 0 bases, with 12 bases between them. The CDR3 sequence is CSASLSPSSYNEQFF. The DNA of the CDR3 is TGCAGTGCTAGCCTTAGCCCGAGCTCCTACAATGAGCAGTTCTTC.

This clonotype was detected a few times. This chain links TRBV7-2 with TRBJ2-1; no reliable D call. In germline, CDR1 is SGHTA, CDR2 FQGNSA. V lost 7 bases to trimming and J lost 6 bases, with 7 bases between them. The CDR3 spans 11 residues. DNA of the CDR3: TGTGCCAGCACATTGATCAATGAGCAGTTCTTC. The encoded protein is CASTLINEQFF.

This clonotype was seen at least ten times. The CDR3 nucleotides are TGCAGTGCTACCCCAACCGGACAGGGAAGTAACTATGGCTACACCTTC. Protein product: CSATPTGQGSNYGYTF. The chain recombines TRBV20-1 with TRBJ1-2; TRBD1 agrees at 8 bases. V dropped 4 bases and J dropped 1; count of bases not matched to a gene: 11. This CDR3 is 16 amino acids long. From germline, CDR1 is DFQATT and CDR2 SNEGSKA (reference sequence).

This clonotype was picked up a small number of times. The chain combines TRBV5-1 with TRBJ2-7; 9 bases agree with TRBD1. The CDR3 covers 17 residues. V lost 4 bases to trimming and J lost 2 bases; unmatched junction nucleotides: 13. The V gene's germline CDR1 is SGHRS and CDR2 YFSETQ. The CDR3 is CASSPRPTGGLPYEQYF. The CDR3 DNA reads as TGCGCCAGCAGCCCCCGTCCCACAGGGGGCTTACCCTACGAGCAGTACTTC.

This clonotype has ten or more counts. The rearrangement uses TRBV4-1 and TRBJ2-5; a weak D match, TRBD2 (5 bases). Germline CDR1 reads MGHRA; CDR2 reads YSYEKL. V was trimmed by 0 bases and J by 2 bases, leaving 10 bases between them. The CDR3 runs 15 residues. The CDR3 bases are TGCGCCAGCAGCCAAGAGGCACTAGGACAAGAGACCCAGTACTTC. Protein: CASSQEALGQETQYF.

The CDR3 nucleotides read TGTGCCAGCAGCTCCGGACAGGGGAAATCACCCCTCCACTTT. It codes for CASSSGQGKSPLHF. The chain joins TRBV9 to TRBJ1-6, with 9 bases matching TRBD1. The CDR3 loop spans 14 amino acids. V shed 4 bases and J 10 bases; nucleotides not matched to a gene: 6. The germline V gene encodes CDR1 SGDLS and CDR2 YYNGEE.

Regarding this clonotype: The junction departs from germline at one end; a sequencing error may be responsible. The chain joins TRBV6-1 to TRBJ2-1; 9 bases map to TRBD2. This CDR3 is built from 18 residues. Germline V lookup: CDR1 MNHNS, CDR2 SASEGT. Here the CDR3 reads CACSELLGLAGNYNEQFF. The CDR3 nucleotides are TGTGCCTGCAGTGAATTGTTGGGGCTAGCGGGGAATTACAATGAGCAGTTCTTC.

In its sample, this clonotype was seen a few times. The chain joins TRBV20-1 to TRBJ2-6; 12 positions agree with TRBD1. Germline CDR1 and CDR2: DFQATT and SNEGSKA (reference sequence). The junction had 15 bases not matched to a gene; V was cut back by 6 bases and J by 0 bases. This CDR3 has 20 amino acids. Written as DNA, the CDR3 is TGCAGTGCGGCTTCTCCGGGACAGGGGGCCGTCCTCTCTGGGGCCAACGTCCTGACTTTC. It yields the protein CSAASPGQGAVLSGANVLTF.

This chain uses TRBV12-3 or TRBV12-4 with TRBJ2-1, with TRBD2 matching over 10 bases. The CDR3 spans 16 residues. V gave up 1 base and J gave up 7 bases; unmatched junction bases: 7. CDR3 loop: CASSLGSGRARNEQFF. CDR3 bases: TGTGCCAGCAGTTTAGGAAGCGGGAGGGCTAGAAATGAGCAGTTCTTC.

With regard to this clonotype: It may be a read error: a sequence one base away is much more abundant. The chain joins TRBV7-9 to TRBJ2-1, with no clear D. The germline gives CDR1 SEHNR, CDR2 FQNEAQ (reference sequence). V lost 5 bases and J 13 bases, leaving 18 bases between the germline ends. The CDR3 totals 13 residues. CDR3 sequence reads: CASSRLPQETQFF. The CDR3 bases are TGTGCCAGCAGCCGGCTCCCGCAAGAGACCCAGTTCTTC. Complete variable domain (other parts from reference TRBV7-9 and TRBJ2-1): DTGVSQNPRHKITKRGQNVTFRCDPISEHNRLYWYRQTLGQGPEFLTYFQNEAQLEKSRLLSDRFSAERPKGSFSTLEIQRTEQGDSAMYLCASSRLPQETQFFGPGTRLTVL.

Details on this clonotype: At one of its ends the junction is not consistent with the germline gene, which may arise from a read error. The chain combines TRBV29-1 with TRBJ2-7; D is perhaps TRBD1 (6 bases). Looked up from germline, CDR1 is SQVTM and CDR2 is ANQGSEA. The CDR3 loop spans 17 amino acids. DNA for the CDR3: TGCTGCGTTTATCCGGGGAATCCAGTTCAGGGGACCTACGAGCAGTACTTC. Its translation is CCVYPGNPVQGTYEQYF.

The chain joins TRBV29-1 to TRBJ1-1; no firm D call. V dropped 4 bases and J dropped 0 bases, with 9 bases sitting between them. Germline V gene sequence: CDR1 SQVTM, CDR2 ANQGSEA. The length of the CDR3 is 13 residues. CDR3 residues: CSVVRQMNTEAFF. CDR3 coding DNA: TGCAGCGTTGTTCGGCAGATGAACACTGAAGCTTTCTTT.

The chain joins TRBV18 to TRBJ2-3; unclear D gene. V lost 4 bases and J 6 bases, leaving 14 bases between the germline ends. Per the germline V gene, CDR1 is KGHSH and CDR2 is LQKENI. The CDR3 sequence is 14 residues long. The CDR3: CASSQGPQSDTQYF. The CDR3 DNA is TGTGCCAGCTCACAGGGTCCCCAATCGGATACGCAGTATTTT.

V and J are TRBV7-2 and TRBJ2-4, with 8 bases fitting TRBD2. The J call may be incorrect, as the DNA end agrees better with TRBJ2-7. Germline V gene data show CDR1 as SGHTA and CDR2 as FQGNSA. CDR3 length: 15 residues. This CDR3 is CASSPPGLVPNEQYF. The DNA of the CDR3 is TGTGCCAGCAGCCCACCGGGACTAGTCCCCAACGAGCAGTACTTC.

The J gene is TRBJ2-1, the V gene TRBV7-2; 7 nucleotides match TRBD2. Germline CDR1 reads SGHTA; CDR2 reads FQGNSA. This CDR3 has 16 residues. V gave up 1 base and J gave up 2 bases; unmatched junction bases: 5. As DNA, the CDR3 is TGTGCCAGCAGCTTAGATAGGGCGGGGGCCTACAATGAGCAGTTCTTC. As protein: CASSLDRAGAYNEQFF. The full variable domain, completed using reference TRBV7-2 and TRBJ2-1, is GAGVSQSPSNKVTEKGKDVELRCDPISGHTALYWYRQSLGQGLEFLIYFQGNSAPDKSGLPSDRFSAERTGGSVSTLTIQRTQQEDSAVYLCASSLDRAGAYNEQFFGPGTRLTVL.

This clonotype occurred a few times. J is TRBJ1-2 and V is TRBV27; TRBD1 matches 8 bases. Germline V CDR1 and CDR2: MNHEY, SMNVEV (reference sequence). V trimming: 6 bases; J trimming: 4 bases; junction bases outside the gene matches: 7. This CDR3 contains 14 residues. CDR3 protein: CASSATGVGYGYTF. The CDR3 region has the DNA TGTGCCAGCAGCGCGACAGGGGTAGGCTATGGCTACACCTTC.

In nucleotides, the CDR3 is TGCAGTGCTAGACCTTATTACAATGAGCAGTTCTTC. It codes for CSARPYYNEQFF. The genes are TRBV20-1 and TRBJ2-1; D unclear. The CDR3 sequence is 12 residues long. CDR1 is DFQATT and CDR2 is SNEGSKA in the germline V gene (reference sequence). Between the trimmed V and J ends, which lost 2 bases and 4 bases, there was a span of 6 bases.

This clonotype has a handful of counts. The genes are TRBV24-1 and TRBJ2-1, with TRBD2 as a possible D gene (6 bases). Trimming pared 4 bases from V and 1 base from J, leaving 19 bases between. The CDR3 runs 18 residues. Germline V gene data show CDR1 as KGHDR and CDR2 as SFDVKD. CDR3 sequence: CATSDPGSPVGSYNEQFF. CDR3 bases: TGTGCCACCAGTGACCCCGGGAGCCCTGTCGGGTCCTACAATGAGCAGTTCTTC.

This clonotype was picked up a small number of times. This sequence joins TRBV5-1 and TRBJ1-4, with D possibly being TRBD1 (6 bases). Trimming stripped 5 bases from V and 8 bases from J, with 19 bases between. The CDR3 runs to 15 residues. Germline V gives CDR1 SGHRS, CDR2 YFSETQ. The CDR3 reads CASRNQGIIGEKLFF. In DNA, the CDR3 is TGCGCCAGCAGAAATCAGGGGATAATAGGAGAAAAACTGTTTTTT.

The chain is built from TRBV28 and TRBJ2-2; no clear D gene. Germline loops: CDR1 MDHEN, CDR2 SYDVKM. Trimming left V 7 bases short and J 1 base short, with 10 bases between. This CDR3 is built from 14 residues. The CDR3 nucleotides read TGTGCCAGCACTGTGACGGGGAACACCGGGGAGCTGTTTTTT. Its translation: CASTVTGNTGELFF.

In this sample, this clonotype turned up many times. The rearrangement uses TRBV29-1 and TRBJ2-7; the D gene is possibly TRBD1 (6 bases). Germline loops: CDR1 SQVTM, CDR2 ANQGSEA. The CDR3 is 12 amino acids. The V and J ends lost 7 bases and 0 bases respectively, with 10 bases between them. The CDR3 coding sequence is TGCAGCGGGCGGACAGACTCCTACGAGCAGTACTTC. Translating gives CSGRTDSYEQYF.